This is a list of T cell receptor beta chains from one sample in a study of lymphopenia after photon versus proton radiotherapy. Clones were sequenced by immunoSEQ multiplex PCR, and TCRdb holds only the in-frame ones, with some missing. Counted here are 70,000 to 95,000 clones, around 83% occurring once; the ten biggest clones make up over 1.1%. This sample comprised peripheral blood, obtained from a patient treated with proton-based radiotherapy. These receptors originate from a man in his 60s with pancreatic cancer. Both conserved end residues are part of each CDR3. Each record gives: D gene, J gene, clone size, V gene, CDR3 protein, CDR3 DNA. The D gene is left open where the match is weak. Not all rows give a size; the values are once, few, many and, for expanded clones, a class.

d_gene: -; j_gene: TRBJ1-5; abundance: few; v_gene: TRBV7-2; CDR3aa: CASSFGPFPLGQPQHF; CDR3nt: TGTGCCAGCAGCTTCGGACCTTTCCCACTAGGTCAGCCCCAGCATTTT
d_gene: TRBD1; j_gene: TRBJ2-7; abundance: -; v_gene: TRBV27; CDR3aa: CASRNDRGTYEQYF; CDR3nt: TGTGCCAGCAGGAACGACAGGGGGACCTACGAGCAGTACTTC
d_gene: -; j_gene: TRBJ2-7; abundance: -; v_gene: TRBV30; CDR3aa: CAWRGSATSYEQYF; CDR3nt: TGTGCCTGGAGGGGATCAGCTACCTCCTACGAGCAGTACTTC
d_gene: -; j_gene: TRBJ1-4; abundance: -; v_gene: TRBV10-3; CDR3aa: CASHQRPENEKLFF; CDR3nt: TGTGCCAGCCACCAGAGGCCAGAAAATGAAAAACTGTTTTTT
d_gene: -; j_gene: TRBJ1-5; abundance: -; v_gene: TRBV6-1; CDR3aa: CASRELGQPQHF; CDR3nt: TGTGCCAGCAGGGAACTAGGACAGCCCCAGCATTTT
d_gene: TRBD2; j_gene: TRBJ2-1; abundance: -; v_gene: TRBV7-8; CDR3aa: CASSFSFLAGVSSYNEQFF; CDR3nt: TGTGCCAGCAGCTTCAGTTTCCTAGCGGGGGTAAGCTCCTACAATGAGCAGTTCTTC
d_gene: TRBD2; j_gene: TRBJ2-5; abundance: -; v_gene: TRBV7-9; CDR3aa: CASSPGGGLKETQYF; CDR3nt: TGTGCCAGCAGCCCCGGGGGGGGTTTGAAAGAGACCCAGTACTTC
d_gene: TRBD1; j_gene: TRBJ2-7; abundance: -; v_gene: TRBV4-1; CDR3aa: CASSQLRDRGYEQYF; CDR3nt: TGCGCCAGCAGCCAGCTCCGGGACAGGGGCTACGAGCAGTACTTC
d_gene: -; j_gene: TRBJ2-4; abundance: -; v_gene: TRBV5-1; CDR3aa: CASSLGVIPILANRDKNIQYF; CDR3nt: TGCGCCAGCAGCTTGGGGGTGATACCTATCCTAGCCAATAGGGACAAAAACATTCAGTACTTC
d_gene: -; j_gene: TRBJ2-2; abundance: -; v_gene: TRBV5-1; CDR3aa: CASSLTGPTTSTGELFF; CDR3nt: TGCGCCAGCAGCCTAACGGGACCGACTACGAGCACCGGGGAGCTGTTTTTT
d_gene: TRBD2; j_gene: TRBJ2-3; abundance: once; v_gene: TRBV19; CDR3aa: CASSPLAGSSVDTQYF; CDR3nt: TGTGCCAGTAGTCCACTAGCGGGATCCTCGGTAGATACGCAGTATTTT
d_gene: -; j_gene: TRBJ2-7; abundance: -; v_gene: TRBV7-9; CDR3aa: CASAGAVYEQYF; CDR3nt: TGTGCCAGCGCCGGGGCTGTCTACGAGCAGTACTTC
d_gene: TRBD2; j_gene: TRBJ2-5; abundance: -; v_gene: TRBV29-1; CDR3aa: CSVDRWEGPGETQYF; CDR3nt: TGCAGCGTTGATAGGTGGGAGGGCCCGGGTGAGACCCAGTACTTC
d_gene: -; j_gene: TRBJ1-1; abundance: -; v_gene: TRBV6-1; CDR3aa: CASKEAEWIEAFF; CDR3nt: TGTGCCAGCAAAGAAGCGGAGTGGATTGAAGCTTTCTTT
d_gene: TRBD2; j_gene: TRBJ2-1; abundance: -; v_gene: TRBV29-1; CDR3aa: CSVDRSGMYNEQFF; CDR3nt: TGCAGCGTTGACCGAAGCGGGATGTACAATGAGCAGTTCTTC
d_gene: -; j_gene: TRBJ1-3; abundance: few; v_gene: TRBV6-5; CDR3aa: CASSYSGARGNTIYF; CDR3nt: TGTGCCAGCAGTTACTCGGGGGCGCGGGGAAACACCATATATTTT
d_gene: -; j_gene: TRBJ2-7; abundance: once; v_gene: TRBV18; CDR3aa: CASSRKPRAPEKTGYEQYF; CDR3nt: TGTGCCAGCTCACGCAAACCCAGGGCTCCCGAAAAAACAGGGTACGAGCAGTACTTC
d_gene: -; j_gene: TRBJ1-6; abundance: -; v_gene: TRBV5-4; CDR3aa: CASSFGQRNSPLHF; CDR3nt: TGTGCCAGCAGCTTCGGACAGCGGAATTCACCCCTCCACTTT
d_gene: TRBD2; j_gene: TRBJ2-1; abundance: -; v_gene: TRBV6-6; CDR3aa: CASTVAGGSYNEQFF; CDR3nt: TGTGCCAGCACGGTAGCGGGAGGTTCGTACAATGAGCAGTTCTTC
d_gene: TRBD2; j_gene: TRBJ2-3; abundance: -; v_gene: TRBV27; CDR3aa: CASSLRSGISTDTQYF; CDR3nt: TGTGCCAGCAGTCTGAGAAGCGGGATCAGCACAGATACGCAGTATTTT
d_gene: -; j_gene: TRBJ2-5; abundance: -; v_gene: TRBV7-8; CDR3aa: CASSLLWSSSMETQYF; CDR3nt: TGTGCCAGCAGCTTACTGTGGAGTTCGAGCATGGAGACCCAGTACTTC
d_gene: TRBD2; j_gene: TRBJ2-1; abundance: -; v_gene: TRBV7-2; CDR3aa: CASSLALSPGLAGHEQFF; CDR3nt: TGTGCCAGCAGCTTAGCATTAAGCCCGGGACTAGCGGGACATGAGCAGTTCTTC
d_gene: -; j_gene: TRBJ2-1; abundance: -; v_gene: TRBV11-2; CDR3aa: CASSWGTSEDEQFF; CDR3nt: TGTGCCAGCAGCTGGGGGACGTCGGAAGATGAGCAGTTCTTC
d_gene: -; j_gene: TRBJ1-1; abundance: -; v_gene: TRBV5-4; CDR3aa: CASSQASGHTEAFF; CDR3nt: TGTGCCAGCAGCCAAGCTTCGGGGCACACTGAAGCTTTCTTT
d_gene: -; j_gene: TRBJ2-3; abundance: few; v_gene: TRBV5-1; CDR3aa: CASSLARGRGDTQYF; CDR3nt: TGCGCCAGCAGCTTGGCGCGGGGCCGAGGAGATACGCAGTATTTT
d_gene: TRBD1; j_gene: TRBJ2-7; abundance: -; v_gene: TRBV30; CDR3aa: CAWGGQSYEQYF; CDR3nt: TGTGCCTGGGGGGGACAGTCCTACGAGCAGTACTTC
d_gene: -; j_gene: TRBJ2-1; abundance: -; v_gene: TRBV28; CDR3aa: CASSLIGLYNEQFF; CDR3nt: TGTGCCAGCAGTTTAATTGGCCTATACAATGAGCAGTTCTTC
d_gene: -; j_gene: TRBJ2-3; abundance: -; v_gene: TRBV14; CDR3aa: CASSLFGTQYF; CDR3nt: TGTGCCAGCAGCCTCTTTGGGACGCAGTATTTT
d_gene: -; j_gene: TRBJ2-3; abundance: -; v_gene: TRBV7-2; CDR3aa: CASSSYDSLGGQYF; CDR3nt: TGTGCCAGCAGCTCCTATGATAGCTTGGGCGGGCAGTATTTT
d_gene: TRBD1; j_gene: TRBJ1-2; abundance: -; v_gene: TRBV2; CDR3aa: CASRGTGNPNYGYTF; CDR3nt: TGTGCCAGCAGGGGGACAGGCAACCCTAACTATGGCTACACCTTC
d_gene: -; j_gene: TRBJ2-5; abundance: -; v_gene: TRBV28; CDR3aa: CASSPHTGPGAGGETQYF; CDR3nt: TGTGCCAGCAGTCCGCATACAGGGCCCGGGGCAGGAGGAGAGACCCAGTACTTC
d_gene: -; j_gene: TRBJ1-5; abundance: -; v_gene: TRBV5-1; CDR3aa: CASSSDGQMNQPQHF; CDR3nt: TGCGCCAGCAGCTCAGACGGACAGATGAATCAGCCCCAGCATTTT
d_gene: -; j_gene: TRBJ1-3; abundance: -; v_gene: TRBV10-3; CDR3aa: CAISGSGNTIYF; CDR3nt: TGTGCCATCTCGGGCTCTGGAAACACCATATATTTT
d_gene: -; j_gene: TRBJ2-1; abundance: -; v_gene: TRBV9; CDR3aa: CASSVSAGHNRVLSSYNEQFF; CDR3nt: TGTGCCAGCAGCGTAAGTGCGGGCCACAACCGCGTACTTAGCTCCTACAATGAGCAGTTCTTC
d_gene: TRBD1; j_gene: TRBJ1-2; abundance: -; v_gene: TRBV7-8; CDR3aa: CASSFLGTDLWNGYTF; CDR3nt: TGTGCCAGCAGCTTCCTGGGGACAGATCTATGGAATGGCTACACCTTC
d_gene: -; j_gene: TRBJ1-2; abundance: -; v_gene: TRBV5-4; CDR3aa: CASSPGPYGYTF; CDR3nt: TGTGCCAGCAGCCCGGGGCCCTATGGCTACACCTTC
d_gene: TRBD2; j_gene: TRBJ2-7; abundance: -; v_gene: TRBV14; CDR3aa: CASSQGLAGFYEQYF; CDR3nt: TGTGCCAGCAGCCAAGGACTAGCGGGGTTTTACGAGCAGTACTTC
d_gene: TRBD1; j_gene: TRBJ2-3; abundance: once; v_gene: TRBV5-4; CDR3aa: CASSSRAGGRYTDTQYF; CDR3nt: TGTGCCAGCAGCTCCCGTGCAGGGGGCAGGTACACAGATACGCAGTATTTT
d_gene: -; j_gene: TRBJ2-3; abundance: -; v_gene: TRBV19; CDR3aa: CASSFHSETQYF; CDR3nt: TGTGCCAGTAGTTTCCACTCAGAGACGCAGTATTTT
d_gene: -; j_gene: TRBJ1-6; abundance: -; v_gene: TRBV7-9; CDR3aa: CASSLEGTVSPLHF; CDR3nt: TGTGCCAGCAGCTTGGAAGGGACTGTTTCACCCCTCCACTTT
d_gene: TRBD2; j_gene: TRBJ2-7; abundance: few; v_gene: TRBV6-1; CDR3aa: CASSARSSGSFYEQYF; CDR3nt: TGTGCCAGCAGTGCGAGATCTAGCGGGAGCTTCTACGAGCAGTACTTC
d_gene: TRBD1; j_gene: TRBJ2-6; abundance: -; v_gene: TRBV18; CDR3aa: CASSLGTAASGANVLTF; CDR3nt: TGTGCCAGCTCACTAGGGACAGCAGCCTCTGGGGCCAACGTCCTGACTTTC
d_gene: TRBD1; j_gene: TRBJ1-2; abundance: -; v_gene: TRBV7-9; CDR3aa: CASSLVDRGYGYTF; CDR3nt: TGTGCCAGCAGCTTAGTGGACAGGGGGTATGGCTACACCTTC
d_gene: -; j_gene: TRBJ2-5; abundance: -; v_gene: TRBV5-4; CDR3aa: CASSVGSGARRETQYF; CDR3nt: TGTGCCAGCAGTGTGGGGTCAGGAGCGAGAAGAGAGACCCAGTACTTC